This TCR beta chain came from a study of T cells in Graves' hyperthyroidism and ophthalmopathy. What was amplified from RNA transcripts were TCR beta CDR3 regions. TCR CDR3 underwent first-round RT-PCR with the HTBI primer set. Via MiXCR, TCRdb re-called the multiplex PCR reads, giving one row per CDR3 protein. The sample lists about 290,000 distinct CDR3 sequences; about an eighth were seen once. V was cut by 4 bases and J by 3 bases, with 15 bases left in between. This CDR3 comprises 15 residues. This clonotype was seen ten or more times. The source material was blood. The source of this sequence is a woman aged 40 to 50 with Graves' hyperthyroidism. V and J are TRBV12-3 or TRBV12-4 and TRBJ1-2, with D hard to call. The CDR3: CASSWRPSSHYGYTF. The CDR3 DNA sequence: TGTGCCAGCAGTTGGAGACCCTCCTCCCACTATGGCTACACCTTC.